This entry features one T cell receptor (beta chain) sequence. Its antigen is unidentified. PCR used 60 Vbeta primers and 13 Jbeta primers. TCRdb's copy holds only in-frame clones and misses some; the assay was immunoSEQ multiplex PCR. This sample has around 130,000 clones, with roughly 78% found just once. This record comes from a study of cytomegalovirus exposure and HLA in healthy donors. Study-wide results and limits: Most CMV-associated TCR beta chains were later found to appear HLA-restricted.

This CDR3 is 16 amino acids long. V lost 0 bases, J lost 7 bases, and 13 bases lay in between. The germline V gene has CDR1 SGHTA and CDR2 FQGNSA. The sequencing sample was made of PBMCs. The source of this sequence is a man in his forties in good health and CMV-seronegative. This chain links TRBV7-2 with TRBJ1-6; D might be TRBD1 (6 bases). The CDR3 sequence is CASSLAGGAPNSPLHF. The CDR3 DNA follows: TGTGCCAGCAGCTTAGCGGGGGGGGCGCCGAATTCACCCCTCCACTTT.